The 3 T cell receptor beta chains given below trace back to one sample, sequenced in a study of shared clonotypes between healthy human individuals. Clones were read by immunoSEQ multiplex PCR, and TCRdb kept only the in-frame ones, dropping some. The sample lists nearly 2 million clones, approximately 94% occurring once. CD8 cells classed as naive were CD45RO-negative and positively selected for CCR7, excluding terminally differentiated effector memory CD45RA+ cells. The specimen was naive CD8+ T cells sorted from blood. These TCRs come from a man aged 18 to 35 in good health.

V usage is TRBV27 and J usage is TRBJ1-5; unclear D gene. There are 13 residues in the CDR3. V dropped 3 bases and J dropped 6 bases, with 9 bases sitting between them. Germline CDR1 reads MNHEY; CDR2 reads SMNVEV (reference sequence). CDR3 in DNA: TGTGCCAGCAGTTTGTCGAACGGTCAGCCCCAGCATTTT. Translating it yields CASSLSNGQPQHF.

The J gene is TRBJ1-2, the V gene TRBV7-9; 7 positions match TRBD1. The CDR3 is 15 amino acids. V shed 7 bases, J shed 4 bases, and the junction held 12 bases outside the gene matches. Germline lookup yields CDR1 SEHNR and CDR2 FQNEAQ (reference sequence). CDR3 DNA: TGTGCCAGCACCACCCCGGGACAGCCCTTCTATGGCTACACCTTC. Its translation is CASTTPGQPFYGYTF.

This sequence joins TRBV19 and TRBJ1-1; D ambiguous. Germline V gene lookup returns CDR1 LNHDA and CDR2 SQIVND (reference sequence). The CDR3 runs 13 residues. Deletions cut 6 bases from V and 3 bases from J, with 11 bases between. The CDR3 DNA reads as TGTGCCAGTAGCGCCGGACTGTACACTGAAGCTTTCTTT. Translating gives CASSAGLYTEAFF.